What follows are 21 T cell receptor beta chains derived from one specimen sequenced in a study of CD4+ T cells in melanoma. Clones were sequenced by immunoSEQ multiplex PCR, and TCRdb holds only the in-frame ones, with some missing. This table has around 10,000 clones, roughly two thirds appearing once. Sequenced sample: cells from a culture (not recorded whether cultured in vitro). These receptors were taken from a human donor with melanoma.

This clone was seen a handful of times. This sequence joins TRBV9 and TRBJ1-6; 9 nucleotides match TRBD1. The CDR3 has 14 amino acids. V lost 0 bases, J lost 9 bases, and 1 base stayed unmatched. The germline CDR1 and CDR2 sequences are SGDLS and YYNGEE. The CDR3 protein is CASSVGTGASPLHF. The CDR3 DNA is TGTGCCAGCAGCGTAGGGACAGGGGCTTCACCCCTCCACTTT.

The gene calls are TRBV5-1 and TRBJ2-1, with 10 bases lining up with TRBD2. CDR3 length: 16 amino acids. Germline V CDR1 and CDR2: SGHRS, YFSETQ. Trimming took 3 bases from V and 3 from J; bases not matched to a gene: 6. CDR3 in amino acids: CASSYHLAGVYNEQFF. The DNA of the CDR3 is TGCGCCAGCAGCTATCACCTAGCGGGGGTCTACAATGAGCAGTTCTTC.

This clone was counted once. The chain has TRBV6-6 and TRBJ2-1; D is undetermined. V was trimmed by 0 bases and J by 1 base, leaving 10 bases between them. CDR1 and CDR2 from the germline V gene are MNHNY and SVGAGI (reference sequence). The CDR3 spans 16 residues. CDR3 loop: CASSYSNPRSYNEQFF. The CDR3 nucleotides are TGTGCCAGCAGTTACTCGAACCCCAGATCCTACAATGAGCAGTTCTTC.

CDR3 amino acids: CASSYPRGEGNEQFF. In nucleotides, the CDR3 is TGTGCCAGCAGTTACCCCCGGGGCGAGGGCAATGAGCAGTTCTTC. The V gene is TRBV6-6, the J gene TRBJ2-1; the D gene could be TRBD1 or TRBD2 (5 bases each). The CDR3 is made up of 15 amino acids. V lost 2 bases, J lost 6 bases, and 14 bases lay in between. Germline V gene lookup returns CDR1 MNHNY and CDR2 SVGAGI (reference sequence).

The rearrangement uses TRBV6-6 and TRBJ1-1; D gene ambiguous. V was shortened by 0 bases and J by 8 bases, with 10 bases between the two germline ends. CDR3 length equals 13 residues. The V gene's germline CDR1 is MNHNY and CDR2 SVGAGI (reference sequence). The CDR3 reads CASSYSPGQEAFF. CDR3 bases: TGTGCCAGCAGTTACTCTCCGGGCCAGGAAGCTTTCTTT.

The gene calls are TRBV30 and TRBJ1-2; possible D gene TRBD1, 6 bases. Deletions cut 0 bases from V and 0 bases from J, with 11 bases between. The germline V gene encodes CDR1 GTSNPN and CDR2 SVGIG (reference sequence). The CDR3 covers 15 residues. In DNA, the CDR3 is TGTGCCTGGAGTGTTATGCCAGGGGCTAACTATGGCTACACCTTC. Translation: CAWSVMPGANYGYTF.

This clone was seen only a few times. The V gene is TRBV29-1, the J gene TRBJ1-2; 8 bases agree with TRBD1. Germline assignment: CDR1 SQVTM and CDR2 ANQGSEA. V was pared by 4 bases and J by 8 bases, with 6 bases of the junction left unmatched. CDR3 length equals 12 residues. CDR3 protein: CSVGRGLGGYTF. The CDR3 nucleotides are TGCAGCGTTGGCAGGGGGCTGGGAGGCTACACCTTC.

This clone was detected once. CDR3 coding DNA: TGCAGCGTTGGACACCAGAACACTGAAGCTTTCTTT. Translated: CSVGHQNTEAFF. The chain employs TRBV29-1 and TRBJ1-1; D is unclear. Germline CDR1 and CDR2: SQVTM and ANQGSEA. Trimming stripped 4 bases from V and 1 base from J, with 7 bases between. There are 12 residues in the CDR3.

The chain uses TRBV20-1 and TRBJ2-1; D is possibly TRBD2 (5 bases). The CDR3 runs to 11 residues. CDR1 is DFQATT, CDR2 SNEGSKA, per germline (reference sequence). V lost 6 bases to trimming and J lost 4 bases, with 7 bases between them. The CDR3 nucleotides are TGCAGTGCCCCGGGGTACAATGAGCAGTTCTTC. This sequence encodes CSAPGYNEQFF.

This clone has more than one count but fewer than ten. The CDR3 coding sequence is TGTGCCAGTAGGGATTCCGGGACATCCGTCTACGAGCAGTACTTC. Protein: CASRDSGTSVYEQYF. This rearrangement joins TRBV19 to TRBJ2-7; possible D gene TRBD1, 6 bases. Trimming left V 6 bases short and J 3 bases short, with 18 bases between. In germline, CDR1 is LNHDA, CDR2 SQIVND (reference sequence). This CDR3 spans 15 amino acids. Looking up the rest from reference TRBV19 and TRBJ2-7 gives the full variable domain: DGGITQSPKYLFRKEGQNVTLSCEQNLNHDAMYWYRQDPGQGLRLIYYSQIVNDFQKGDIAEGYSVSREKKESFPLTVTSAQKNPTAFYLCASRDSGTSVYEQYFGPGTRLTVT.

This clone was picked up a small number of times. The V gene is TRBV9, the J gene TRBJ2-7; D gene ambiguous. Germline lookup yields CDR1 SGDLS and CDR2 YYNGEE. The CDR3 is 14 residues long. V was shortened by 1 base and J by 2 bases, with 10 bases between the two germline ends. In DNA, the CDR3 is TGTGCCAGCAGCGTATCCCCACAAACCTACGAGCAGTACTTC. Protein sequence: CASSVSPQTYEQYF.

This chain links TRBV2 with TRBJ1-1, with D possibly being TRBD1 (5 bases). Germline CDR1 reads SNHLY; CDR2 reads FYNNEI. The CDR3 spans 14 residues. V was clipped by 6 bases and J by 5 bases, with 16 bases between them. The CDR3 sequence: CASRKQGQLTEAFF. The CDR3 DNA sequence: TGTGCCAGCAGGAAGCAGGGTCAGCTTACTGAAGCTTTCTTT.

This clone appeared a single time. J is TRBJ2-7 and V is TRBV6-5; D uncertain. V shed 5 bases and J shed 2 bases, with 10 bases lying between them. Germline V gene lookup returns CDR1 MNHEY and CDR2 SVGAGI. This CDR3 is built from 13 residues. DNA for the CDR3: TGTGCCAGCAGTGAACAGATCCCCTACGAGCAGTACTTC. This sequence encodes CASSEQIPYEQYF.

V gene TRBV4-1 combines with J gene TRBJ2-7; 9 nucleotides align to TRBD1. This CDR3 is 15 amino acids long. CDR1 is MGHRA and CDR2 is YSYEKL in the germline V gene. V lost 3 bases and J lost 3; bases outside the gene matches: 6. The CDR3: CASSQYRDRDYEQYF. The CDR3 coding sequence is TGCGCCAGCAGCCAGTACCGGGACAGGGACTACGAGCAGTACTTC.

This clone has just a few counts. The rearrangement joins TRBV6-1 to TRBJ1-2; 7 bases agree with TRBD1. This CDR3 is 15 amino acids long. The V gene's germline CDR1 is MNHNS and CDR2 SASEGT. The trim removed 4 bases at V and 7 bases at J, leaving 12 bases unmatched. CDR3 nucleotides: TGTGCCAGCAGTGCTTGGGACAGCGGAGTCCCTGGCTACACCTTC. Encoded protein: CASSAWDSGVPGYTF.

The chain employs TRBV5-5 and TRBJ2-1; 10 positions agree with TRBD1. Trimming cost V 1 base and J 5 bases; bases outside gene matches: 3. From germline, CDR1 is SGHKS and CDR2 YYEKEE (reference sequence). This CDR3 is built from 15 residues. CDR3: CASSLRDRGHNEQFF. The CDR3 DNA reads TGTGCCAGCAGCTTGAGGGACAGGGGTCACAATGAGCAGTTCTTC.

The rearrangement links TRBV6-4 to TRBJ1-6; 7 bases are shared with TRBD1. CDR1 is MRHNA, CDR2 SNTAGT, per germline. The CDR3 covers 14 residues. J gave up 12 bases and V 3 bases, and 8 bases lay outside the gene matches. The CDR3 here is CASSESGGKGPLHF. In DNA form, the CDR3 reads TGTGCCAGCAGTGAATCAGGGGGGAAAGGACCCCTCCACTTT.

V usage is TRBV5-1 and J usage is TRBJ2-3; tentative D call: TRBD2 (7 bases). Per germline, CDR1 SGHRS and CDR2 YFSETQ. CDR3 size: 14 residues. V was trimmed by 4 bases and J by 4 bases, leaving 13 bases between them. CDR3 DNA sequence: TGCGCCAGCAGCGGGTGGGGGGGCGCAGATACGCAGTATTTT. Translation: CASSGWGGADTQYF. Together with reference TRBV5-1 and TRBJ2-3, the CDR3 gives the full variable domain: KAGVTQTPRYLIKTRGQQVTLSCSPISGHRSVSWYQQTPGQGLQFLFEYFSETQRNKGNFPGRFSGRQFSNSRSEMNVSTLELGDSALYLCASSGWGGADTQYFGPGTRLTVL.

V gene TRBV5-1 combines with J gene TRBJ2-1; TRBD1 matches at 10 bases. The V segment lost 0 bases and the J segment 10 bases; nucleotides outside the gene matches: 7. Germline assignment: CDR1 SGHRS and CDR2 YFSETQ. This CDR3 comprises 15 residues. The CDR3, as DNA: TGCGCCAGCAGCTTGGGACAGGGGGCGCGCATGGAGCAGTTCTTC. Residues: CASSLGQGARMEQFF.

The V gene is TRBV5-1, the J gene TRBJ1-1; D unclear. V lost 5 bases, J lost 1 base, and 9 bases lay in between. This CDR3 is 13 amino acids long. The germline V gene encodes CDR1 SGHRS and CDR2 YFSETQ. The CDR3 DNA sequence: TGCGCCAGCAGATTCCAGCGGAACACTGAAGCTTTCTTT. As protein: CASRFQRNTEAFF.

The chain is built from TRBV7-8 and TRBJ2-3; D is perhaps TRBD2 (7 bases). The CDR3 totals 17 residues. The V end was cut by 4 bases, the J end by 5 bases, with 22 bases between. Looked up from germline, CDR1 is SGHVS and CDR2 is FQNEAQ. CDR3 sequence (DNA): TGTGCCAGCAGCTCAGTTCAGGGCGGGGGCGGCGGAGATACGCAGTATTTT. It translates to CASSSVQGGGGGDTQYF.